The sequence of this T cell receptor beta chain was determined in a study of beta chain features in type 1 diabetes. As for the study in general: Across the samples, some 98,000,000 sorted cells were examined in total.

The sequenced template was cDNA made from the entire isolated RNA. The repertoire was sequenced with immunoSEQ multiplex PCR; TCRdb's copy has only in-frame clones and lacks some. Altogether about 44,000 clones are present, roughly 70% being singletons, with the ten largest covering 2% to 2.5%. The V gene's germline CDR1 is LGHNT and CDR2 FRNRAP. There are 15 residues in the CDR3. Unmatched junction bases numbered 4, after V lost 3 bases and J lost 4 bases. The study, taken as a whole, reports: In every one of the four CD4+ subsets, TCRB CDR3s were moderately but significantly shorter in Type 1 diabetes patients.

This clone appeared a few times. The antigen remains undetermined. V gene TRBV12-5 combines with J gene TRBJ2-1; the match to TRBD2 covers 9 bases. The sequence was collected from a woman aged 18-29 years with type 1 diabetes. The sequenced material came from Tregs from blood. The DNA of the CDR3 is TGTGCTAGTGGTTTTGGCGGGAGGGTTTACAATGAGCAGTTCTTC. Protein product: CASGFGGRVYNEQFF.